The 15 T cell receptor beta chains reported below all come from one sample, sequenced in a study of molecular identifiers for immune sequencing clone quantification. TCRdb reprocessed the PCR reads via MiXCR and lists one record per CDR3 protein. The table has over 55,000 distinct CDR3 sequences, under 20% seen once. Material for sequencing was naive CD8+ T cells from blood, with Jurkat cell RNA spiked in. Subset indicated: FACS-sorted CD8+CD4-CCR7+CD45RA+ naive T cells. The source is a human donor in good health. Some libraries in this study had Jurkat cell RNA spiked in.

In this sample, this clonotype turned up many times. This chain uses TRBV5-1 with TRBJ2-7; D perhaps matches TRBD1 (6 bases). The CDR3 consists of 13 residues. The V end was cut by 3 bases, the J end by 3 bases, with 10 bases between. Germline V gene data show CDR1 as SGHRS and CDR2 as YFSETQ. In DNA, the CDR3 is TGCGCCAGCAGCTCCGGACAGCACTACGAGCAGTACTTC. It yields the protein CASSSGQHYEQYF.

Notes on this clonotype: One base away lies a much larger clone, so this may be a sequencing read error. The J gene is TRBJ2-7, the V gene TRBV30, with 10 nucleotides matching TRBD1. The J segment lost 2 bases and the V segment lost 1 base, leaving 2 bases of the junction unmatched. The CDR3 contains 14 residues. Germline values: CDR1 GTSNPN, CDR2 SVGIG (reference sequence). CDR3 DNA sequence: TGTGCCTGGAGTGCTGGGACAGGGGCCTACGAGCAGTACTTC. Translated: CAWSAGTGAYEQYF. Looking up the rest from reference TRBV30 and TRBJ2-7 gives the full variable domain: SQTIHQWPATLVQPVGSPLSLECTVEGTSNPNLYWYRQAAGRGLQLLFYSVGIGQISSEVPQNLSASRPQDRQFILSSKKLLLSDSGFYLCAWSAGTGAYEQYFGPGTRLTVT.

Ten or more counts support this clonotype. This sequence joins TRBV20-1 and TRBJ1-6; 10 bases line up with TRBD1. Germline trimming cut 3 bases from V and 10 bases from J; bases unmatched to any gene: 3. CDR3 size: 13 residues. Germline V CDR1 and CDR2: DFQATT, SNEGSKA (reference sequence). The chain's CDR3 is CSARDRGYSPLHF. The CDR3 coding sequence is TGCAGTGCTAGGGACAGGGGGTACTCACCCCTCCACTTT.

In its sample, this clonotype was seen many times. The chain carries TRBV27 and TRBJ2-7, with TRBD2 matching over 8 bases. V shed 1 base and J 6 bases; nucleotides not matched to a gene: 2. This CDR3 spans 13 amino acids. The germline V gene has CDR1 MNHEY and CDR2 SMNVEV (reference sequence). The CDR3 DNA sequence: TGTGCCAGCAGTTTATGGGGGACTAGCGAGCAGTACTTC. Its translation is CASSLWGTSEQYF.

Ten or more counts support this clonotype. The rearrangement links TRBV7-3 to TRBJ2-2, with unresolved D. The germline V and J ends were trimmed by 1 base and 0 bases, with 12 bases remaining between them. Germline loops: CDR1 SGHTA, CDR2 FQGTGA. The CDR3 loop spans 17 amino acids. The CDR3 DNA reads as TGTGCCAGCAGCTTAAGGGTCTCGGGTCCGAACACCGGGGAGCTGTTTTTT. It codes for CASSLRVSGPNTGELFF. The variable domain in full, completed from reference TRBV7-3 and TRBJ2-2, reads GAGVSQTPSNKVTEKGKYVELRCDPISGHTALYWYRQSLGQGPEFLIYFQGTGAADDSGLPNDRFFAVRPEGSVSTLKIQRTERGDSAVYLCASSLRVSGPNTGELFFGEGSRLTVL.

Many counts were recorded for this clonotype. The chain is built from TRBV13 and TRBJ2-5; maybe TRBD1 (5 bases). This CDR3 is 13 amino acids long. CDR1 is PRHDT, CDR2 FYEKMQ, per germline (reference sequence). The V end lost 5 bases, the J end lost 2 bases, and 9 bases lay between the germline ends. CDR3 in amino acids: CASSHDRQETQYF. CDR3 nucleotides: TGTGCCAGCAGCCACGACAGACAAGAGACCCAGTACTTC.

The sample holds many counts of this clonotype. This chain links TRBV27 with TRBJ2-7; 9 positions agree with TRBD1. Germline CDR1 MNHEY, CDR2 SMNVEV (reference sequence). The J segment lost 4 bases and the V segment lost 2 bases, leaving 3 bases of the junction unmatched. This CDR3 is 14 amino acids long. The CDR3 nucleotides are TGTGCCAGCAGTTTACAGACAGGGGGTTACGAGCAGTACTTC. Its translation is CASSLQTGGYEQYF.

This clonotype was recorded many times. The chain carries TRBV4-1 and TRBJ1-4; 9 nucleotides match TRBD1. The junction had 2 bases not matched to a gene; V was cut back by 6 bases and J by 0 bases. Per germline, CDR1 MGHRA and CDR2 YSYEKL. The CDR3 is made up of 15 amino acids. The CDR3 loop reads CASRDRGTTNEKLFF. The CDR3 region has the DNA TGCGCCAGCAGGGACAGGGGCACAACTAATGAAAAACTGTTTTTT.

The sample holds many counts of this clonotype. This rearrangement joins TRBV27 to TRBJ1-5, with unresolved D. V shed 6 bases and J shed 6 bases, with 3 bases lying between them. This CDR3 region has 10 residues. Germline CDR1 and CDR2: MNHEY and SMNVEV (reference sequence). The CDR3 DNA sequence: TGTGCCAGCAGGGGTCAGCCCCAGCATTTT. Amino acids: CASRGQPQHF.

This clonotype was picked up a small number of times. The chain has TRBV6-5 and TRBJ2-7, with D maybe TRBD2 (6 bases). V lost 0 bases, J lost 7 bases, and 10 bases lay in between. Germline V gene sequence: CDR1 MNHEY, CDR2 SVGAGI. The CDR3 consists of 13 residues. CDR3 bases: TGTGCCAGCAGTTACTCCGGGAGCGGGGAGCAGTACTTC. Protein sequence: CASSYSGSGEQYF.

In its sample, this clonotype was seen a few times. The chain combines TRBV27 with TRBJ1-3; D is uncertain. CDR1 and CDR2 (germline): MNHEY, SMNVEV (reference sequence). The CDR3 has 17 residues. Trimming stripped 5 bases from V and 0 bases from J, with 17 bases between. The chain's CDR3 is CASSLWTGPSSGNTIYF. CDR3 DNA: TGTGCCAGCAGTCTGTGGACGGGTCCTTCCTCTGGAAACACCATATATTTT.

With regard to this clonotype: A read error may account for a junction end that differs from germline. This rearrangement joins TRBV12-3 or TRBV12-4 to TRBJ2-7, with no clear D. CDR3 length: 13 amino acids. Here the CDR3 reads CAGSYGLSYEQYF. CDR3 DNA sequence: TGTGCCGGCAGTTACGGGCTCTCCTACGAGCAGTACTTC.

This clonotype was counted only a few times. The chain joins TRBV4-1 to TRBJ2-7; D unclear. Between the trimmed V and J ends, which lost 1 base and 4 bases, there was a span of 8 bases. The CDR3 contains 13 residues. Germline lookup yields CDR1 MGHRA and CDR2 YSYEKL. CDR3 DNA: TGCGCCAGCAGCCAAGTCGTGGAATACGAGCAGTACTTC. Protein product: CASSQVVEYEQYF.

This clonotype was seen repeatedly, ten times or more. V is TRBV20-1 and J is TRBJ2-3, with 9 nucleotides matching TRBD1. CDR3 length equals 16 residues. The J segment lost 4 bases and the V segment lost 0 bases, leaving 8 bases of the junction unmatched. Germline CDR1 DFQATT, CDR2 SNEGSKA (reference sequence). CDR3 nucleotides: TGCAGTGCTAGAGAGCTCGGGACAGGGAAGGCAGATACGCAGTATTTT. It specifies CSARELGTGKADTQYF.

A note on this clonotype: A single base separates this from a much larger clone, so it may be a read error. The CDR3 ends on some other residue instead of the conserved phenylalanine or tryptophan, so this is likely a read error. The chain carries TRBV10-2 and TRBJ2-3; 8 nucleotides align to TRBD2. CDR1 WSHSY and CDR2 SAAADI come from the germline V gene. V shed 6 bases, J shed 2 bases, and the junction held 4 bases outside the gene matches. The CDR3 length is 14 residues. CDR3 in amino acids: CASRTSGLTDTQYL. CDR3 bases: TGCGCCAGCAGAACTAGCGGACTCACAGATACGCAGTATCTT.